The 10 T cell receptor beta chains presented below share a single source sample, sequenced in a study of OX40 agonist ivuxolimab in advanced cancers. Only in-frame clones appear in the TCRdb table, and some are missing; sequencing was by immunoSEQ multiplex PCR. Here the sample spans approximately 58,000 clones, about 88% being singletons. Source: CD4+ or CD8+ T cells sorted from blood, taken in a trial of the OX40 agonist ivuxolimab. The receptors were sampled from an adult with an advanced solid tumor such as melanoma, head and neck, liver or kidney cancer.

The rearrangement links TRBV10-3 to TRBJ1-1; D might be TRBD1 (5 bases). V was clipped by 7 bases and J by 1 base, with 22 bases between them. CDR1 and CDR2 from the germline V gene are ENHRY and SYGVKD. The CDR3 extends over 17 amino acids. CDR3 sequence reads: CAITVRERSGGNTEAFF. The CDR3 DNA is TGTGCCATCACCGTGAGGGAGAGGAGTGGGGGGAACACTGAAGCTTTCTTT.

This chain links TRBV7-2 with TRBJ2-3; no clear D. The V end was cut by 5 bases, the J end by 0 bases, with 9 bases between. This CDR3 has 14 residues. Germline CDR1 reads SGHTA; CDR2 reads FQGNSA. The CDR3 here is CASSRDTSTDTQYF. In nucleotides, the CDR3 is TGTGCCAGCAGCCGCGACACGAGCACAGATACGCAGTATTTT. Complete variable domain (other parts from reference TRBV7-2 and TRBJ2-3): GAGVSQSPSNKVTEKGKDVELRCDPISGHTALYWYRQSLGQGLEFLIYFQGNSAPDKSGLPSDRFSAERTGGSVSTLTIQRTQQEDSAVYLCASSRDTSTDTQYFGPGTRLTVL.

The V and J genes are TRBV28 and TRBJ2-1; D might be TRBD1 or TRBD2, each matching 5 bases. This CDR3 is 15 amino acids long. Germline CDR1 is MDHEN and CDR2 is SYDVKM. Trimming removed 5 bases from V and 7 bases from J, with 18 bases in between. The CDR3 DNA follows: TGTGCCAGCAGTCCCGCAGGGAAGAGCGGAAATGAGCAGTTCTTC. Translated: CASSPAGKSGNEQFF.

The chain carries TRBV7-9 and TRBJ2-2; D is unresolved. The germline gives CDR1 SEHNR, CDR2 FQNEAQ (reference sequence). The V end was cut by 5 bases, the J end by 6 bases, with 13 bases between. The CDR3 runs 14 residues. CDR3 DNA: TGTGCCAGCAGCCAGACATCCTCGGCCGGGGAGCTGTTTTTT. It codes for CASSQTSSAGELFF.

The CDR3, as DNA: TGTGCCAGCAGCTTTAGAAGGCTAGCGGGAGCAGATACGCAGTATTTT. The encoded protein is CASSFRRLAGADTQYF. The J gene is TRBJ2-3, the V gene TRBV11-2; 10 nucleotides match TRBD2. CDR1 and CDR2 (germline): SGHAT, FQNNGV. The CDR3 totals 16 residues. V lost 3 bases, J lost 4 bases, and 7 bases stayed unmatched.

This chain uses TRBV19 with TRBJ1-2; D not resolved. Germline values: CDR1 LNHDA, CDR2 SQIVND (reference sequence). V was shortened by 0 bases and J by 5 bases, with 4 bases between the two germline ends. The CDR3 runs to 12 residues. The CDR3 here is CASSIESYGYTF. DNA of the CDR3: TGTGCCAGTAGTATAGAGTCTTATGGCTACACCTTC.

The CDR3 DNA is TGTGCCAGCAGCTTCCAGGGGCTAGCCCCCCTAGGGCAGTACTTC. Its protein is CASSFQGLAPLGQYF. The chain is built from TRBV7-9 and TRBJ2-7; weak D call: TRBD1 (6 bases). V lost 3 bases and J lost 9, with 21 bases in between. CDR1 is SEHNR, CDR2 FQNEAQ, per germline (reference sequence). The CDR3 runs to 15 residues. The complete variable domain, with remaining parts taken from reference TRBV7-9 and TRBJ2-7, reads DTGVSQNPRHKITKRGQNVTFRCDPISEHNRLYWYRQTLGQGPEFLTYFQNEAQLEKSRLLSDRFSAERPKGSFSTLEIQRTEQGDSAMYLCASSFQGLAPLGQYFGPGTRLTVT.

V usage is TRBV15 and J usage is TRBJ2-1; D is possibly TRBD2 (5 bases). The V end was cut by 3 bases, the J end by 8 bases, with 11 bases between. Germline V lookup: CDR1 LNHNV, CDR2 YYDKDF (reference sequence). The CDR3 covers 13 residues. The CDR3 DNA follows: TGTGCCACCAGCAGTCAGGACTGGGATGAGCAGTTCTTC. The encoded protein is CATSSQDWDEQFF.

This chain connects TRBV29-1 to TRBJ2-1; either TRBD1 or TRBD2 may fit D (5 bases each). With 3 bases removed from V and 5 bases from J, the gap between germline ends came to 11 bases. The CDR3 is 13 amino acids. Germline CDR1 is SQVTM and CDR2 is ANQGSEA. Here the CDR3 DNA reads TGCAGCGTTGAGGGGACGGATAACAATGAGCAGTTCTTC. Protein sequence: CSVEGTDNNEQFF.

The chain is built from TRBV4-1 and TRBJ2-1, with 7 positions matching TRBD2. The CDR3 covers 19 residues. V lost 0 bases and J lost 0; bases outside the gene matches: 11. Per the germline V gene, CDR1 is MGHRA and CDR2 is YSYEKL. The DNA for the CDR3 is TGCGCCAGCAGCCAAGAATCTCTTCTAGCGGAGAGCTCCTACAATGAGCAGTTCTTC. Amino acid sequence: CASSQESLLAESSYNEQFF.